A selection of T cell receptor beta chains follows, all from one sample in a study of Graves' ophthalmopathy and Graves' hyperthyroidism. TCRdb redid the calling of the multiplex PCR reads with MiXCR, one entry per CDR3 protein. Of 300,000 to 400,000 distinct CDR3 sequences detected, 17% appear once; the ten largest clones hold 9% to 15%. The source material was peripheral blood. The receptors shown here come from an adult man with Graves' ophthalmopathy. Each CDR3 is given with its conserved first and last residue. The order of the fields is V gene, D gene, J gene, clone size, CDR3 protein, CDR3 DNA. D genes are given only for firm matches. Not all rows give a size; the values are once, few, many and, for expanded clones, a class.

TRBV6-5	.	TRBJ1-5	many	CASSLLDRRNQPQHF	TGTGCCAGCAGTTTACTAGACAGGAGGAATCAGCCCCAGCATTTT
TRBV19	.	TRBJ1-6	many	CASRYRENNSPLHF	TGTGCCAGTAGATACCGGGAGAATAATTCACCCCTCCACTTT
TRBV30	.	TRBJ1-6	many	CAWSRGQGLESPLHF	TGTGCCTGGAGCCGGGGGCAGGGGTTGGAATCACCCCTCCACTTT
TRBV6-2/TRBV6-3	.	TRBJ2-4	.	CASSLASGNIQYF	TGTGCCAGCAGTTTAGCGTCCGGAAACATTCAGTACTTC
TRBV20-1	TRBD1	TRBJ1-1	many	CSARDRPNTEAFF	TGCAGTGCTAGGGACAGGCCGAACACTGAAGCTTTCTTT
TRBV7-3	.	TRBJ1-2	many	CASSLDSASYGYTF	TGTGCCAGCAGCTTAGATAGCGCCAGCTATGGCTACACCTTC
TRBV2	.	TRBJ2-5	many	CASSILARAAETQYF	TGTGCCAGCAGTATCCTGGCAAGGGCCGCGGAGACCCAGTACTTC
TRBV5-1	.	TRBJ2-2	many	CASSWRDSPTGELFF	TGCGCCAGCAGCTGGAGGGACTCCCCCACCGGGGAGCTGTTTTTT
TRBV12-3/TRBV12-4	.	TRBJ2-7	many	CASSVGPSYEQYF	TGTGCCAGCAGCGTAGGTCCATCCTACGAGCAGTACTTC
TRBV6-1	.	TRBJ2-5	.	CASRRGSEKRETQYF	TGTGCCAGCAGGAGGGGGTCGGAGAAAAGAGAGACCCAGTACTTC
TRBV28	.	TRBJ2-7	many	CASSLVHEQYF	TGTGCCAGCAGTTTAGTCCACGAGCAGTACTTC
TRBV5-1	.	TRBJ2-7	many	CASSLRLFEQYF	TGCGCCAGCAGCTTGAGGCTATTCGAGCAGTACTTC
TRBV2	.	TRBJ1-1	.	CASCRQPGEAFF	TGTGCCAGCTGTCGACAGCCGGGGGAAGCTTTCTTT
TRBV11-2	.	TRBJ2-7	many	CASRVGGLAPYEQYF	TGTGCCAGCAGGGTTGGAGGGCTAGCGCCCTACGAGCAGTACTTC
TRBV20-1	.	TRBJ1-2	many	CSADKDTYGYTF	TGCAGTGCAGATAAGGACACATATGGCTACACCTTC